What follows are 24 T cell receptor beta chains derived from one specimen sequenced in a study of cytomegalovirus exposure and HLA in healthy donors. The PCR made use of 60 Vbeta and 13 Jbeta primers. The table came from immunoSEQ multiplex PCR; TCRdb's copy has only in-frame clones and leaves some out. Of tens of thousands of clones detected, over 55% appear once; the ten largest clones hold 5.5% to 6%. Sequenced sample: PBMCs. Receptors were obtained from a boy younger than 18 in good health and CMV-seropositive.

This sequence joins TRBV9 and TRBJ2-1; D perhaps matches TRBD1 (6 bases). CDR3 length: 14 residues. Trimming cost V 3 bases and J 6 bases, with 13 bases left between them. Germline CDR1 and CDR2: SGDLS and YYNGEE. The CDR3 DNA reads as TGTGCCAGCAGCGCTGAGGACAGAAGCAATGAGCAGTTCTTC. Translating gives CASSAEDRSNEQFF.

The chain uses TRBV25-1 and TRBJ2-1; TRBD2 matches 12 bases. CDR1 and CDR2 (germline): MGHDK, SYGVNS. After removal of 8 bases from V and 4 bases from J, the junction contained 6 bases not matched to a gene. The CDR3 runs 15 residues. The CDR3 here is CASRRTSGVYNEQFF. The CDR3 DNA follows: TGTGCCAGCCGCCGGACTAGCGGGGTTTACAATGAGCAGTTCTTC.

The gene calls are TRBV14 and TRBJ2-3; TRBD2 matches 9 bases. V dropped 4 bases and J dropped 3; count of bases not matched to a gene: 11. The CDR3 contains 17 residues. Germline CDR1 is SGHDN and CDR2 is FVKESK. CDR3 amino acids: CASSPTPASGMTDTQYF. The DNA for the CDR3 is TGTGCCAGCAGCCCAACACCCGCTAGCGGGATGACAGATACGCAGTATTTT.

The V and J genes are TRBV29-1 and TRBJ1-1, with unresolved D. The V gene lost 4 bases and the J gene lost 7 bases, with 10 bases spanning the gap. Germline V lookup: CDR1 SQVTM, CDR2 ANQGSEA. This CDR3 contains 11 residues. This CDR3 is CSVVPGIEAFF. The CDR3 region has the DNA TGCAGCGTTGTACCCGGGATTGAAGCTTTCTTT.

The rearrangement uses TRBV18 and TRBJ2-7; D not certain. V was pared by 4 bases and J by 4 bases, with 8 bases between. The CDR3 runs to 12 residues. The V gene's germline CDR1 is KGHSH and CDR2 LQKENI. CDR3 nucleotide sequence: TGTGCCAGCTCACACACAAGATACGAGCAGTACTTC. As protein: CASSHTRYEQYF.

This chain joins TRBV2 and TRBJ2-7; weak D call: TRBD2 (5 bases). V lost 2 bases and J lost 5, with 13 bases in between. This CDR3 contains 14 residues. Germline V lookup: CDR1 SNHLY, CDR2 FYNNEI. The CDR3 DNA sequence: TGTGCCAGCAGTGAAAACAGCGGAATCGACGAGCAGTACTTC. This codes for CASSENSGIDEQYF.

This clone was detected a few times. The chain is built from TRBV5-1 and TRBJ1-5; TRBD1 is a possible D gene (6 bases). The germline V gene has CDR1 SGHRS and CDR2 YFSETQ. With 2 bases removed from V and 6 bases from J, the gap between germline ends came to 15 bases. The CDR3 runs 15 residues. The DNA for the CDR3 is TGCGCCAGCAGCTTCTCAGGGGACATCAGTCAGCCCCAGCATTTT. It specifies CASSFSGDISQPQHF.

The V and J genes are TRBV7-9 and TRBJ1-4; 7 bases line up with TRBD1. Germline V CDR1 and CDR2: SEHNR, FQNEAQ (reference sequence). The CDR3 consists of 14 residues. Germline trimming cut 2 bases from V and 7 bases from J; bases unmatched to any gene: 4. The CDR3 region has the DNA TGTGCCAGCAGCTTACAGGGGGTATTTGAAAAACTGTTTTTT. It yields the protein CASSLQGVFEKLFF.

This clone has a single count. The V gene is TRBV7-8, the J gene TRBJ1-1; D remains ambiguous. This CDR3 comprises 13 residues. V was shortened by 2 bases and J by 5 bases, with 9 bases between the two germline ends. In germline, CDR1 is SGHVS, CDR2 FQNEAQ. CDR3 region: CASSLPGETEAFF. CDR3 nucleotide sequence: TGTGCCAGCAGCTTACCCGGGGAGACTGAAGCTTTCTTT.

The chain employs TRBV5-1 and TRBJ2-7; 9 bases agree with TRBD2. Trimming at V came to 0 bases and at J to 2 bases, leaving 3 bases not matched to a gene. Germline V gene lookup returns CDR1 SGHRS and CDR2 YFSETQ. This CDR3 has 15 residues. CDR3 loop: CASSLGTSATYEQYF. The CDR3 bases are TGCGCCAGCAGCTTGGGGACTAGCGCCACCTACGAGCAGTACTTC.

CDR3 amino acids: CASSLDPGVNTEAFF. The CDR3 DNA reads as TGTGCCAGCAGCTTGGACCCAGGGGTGAACACTGAAGCTTTCTTT. V and J are TRBV7-6 and TRBJ1-1, with D possibly matching TRBD1 (6 bases). The CDR3 is 15 residues long. Per the germline V gene, CDR1 is SGHVS and CDR2 is FNYEAQ. V shed 3 bases and J shed 0 bases, with 11 bases lying between them.

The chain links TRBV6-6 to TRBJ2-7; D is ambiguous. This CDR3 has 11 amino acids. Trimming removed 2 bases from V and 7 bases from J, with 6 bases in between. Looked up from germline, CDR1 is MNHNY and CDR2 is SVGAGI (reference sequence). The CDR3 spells CASSYRLEQYF. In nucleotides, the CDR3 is TGTGCCAGCAGTTACCGTTTAGAGCAGTACTTC.

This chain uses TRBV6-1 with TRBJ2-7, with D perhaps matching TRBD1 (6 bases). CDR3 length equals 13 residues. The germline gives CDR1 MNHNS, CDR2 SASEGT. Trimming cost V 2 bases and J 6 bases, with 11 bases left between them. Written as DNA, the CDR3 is TGTGCCAGCAGTGAAACAGGGACGGGCGAGCAGTACTTC. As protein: CASSETGTGEQYF.

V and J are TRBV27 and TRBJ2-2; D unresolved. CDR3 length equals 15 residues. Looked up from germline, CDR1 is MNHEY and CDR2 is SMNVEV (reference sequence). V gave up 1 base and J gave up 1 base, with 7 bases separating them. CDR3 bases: TGTGCCAGCAGTTTATTCTCACTGAACACCGGGGAGCTGTTTTTT. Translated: CASSLFSLNTGELFF.

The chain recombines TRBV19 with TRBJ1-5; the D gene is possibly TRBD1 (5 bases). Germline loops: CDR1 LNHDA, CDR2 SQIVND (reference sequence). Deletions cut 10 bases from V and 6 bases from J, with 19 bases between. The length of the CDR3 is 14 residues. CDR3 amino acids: CATHHVGGGQPQHF. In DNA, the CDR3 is TGTGCCACTCATCACGTGGGGGGGGGTCAGCCCCAGCATTTT.

The CDR3 loop is CASRWGDRVYGYTF. Here the CDR3 DNA reads TGTGCCAGTAGGTGGGGGGATCGTGTCTATGGCTACACCTTC. V gene TRBV19 combines with J gene TRBJ1-2, with D maybe TRBD1 (5 bases). The V end lost 6 bases, the J end lost 4 bases, and 15 bases lay between the germline ends. The CDR3 spans 14 residues. Germline V gene data show CDR1 as LNHDA and CDR2 as SQIVND (reference sequence). The variable domain in full, completed from reference TRBV19 and TRBJ1-2, reads DGGITQSPKYLFRKEGQNVTLSCEQNLNHDAMYWYRQDPGQGLRLIYYSQIVNDFQKGDIAEGYSVSREKKESFPLTVTSAQKNPTAFYLCASRWGDRVYGYTFGSGTRLTVV.

The CDR3 sequence: CASSISGDTQYF. CDR3 sequence (DNA): TGTGCCAGTAGTATTAGCGGAGATACGCAGTATTTT. The rearrangement joins TRBV19 to TRBJ2-3; TRBD2 is a possible D gene (6 bases). Germline CDR1 LNHDA, CDR2 SQIVND (reference sequence). This CDR3 spans 12 amino acids. Trimming shortened V by 3 bases and J by 5 bases, and 6 bases separated the two germline ends.

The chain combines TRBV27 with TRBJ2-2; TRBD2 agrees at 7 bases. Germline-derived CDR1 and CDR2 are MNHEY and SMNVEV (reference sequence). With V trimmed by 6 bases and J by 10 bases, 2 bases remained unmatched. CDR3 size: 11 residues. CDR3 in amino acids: CASRGGSELFF. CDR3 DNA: TGTGCCAGCAGGGGAGGGTCGGAGCTGTTTTTT.

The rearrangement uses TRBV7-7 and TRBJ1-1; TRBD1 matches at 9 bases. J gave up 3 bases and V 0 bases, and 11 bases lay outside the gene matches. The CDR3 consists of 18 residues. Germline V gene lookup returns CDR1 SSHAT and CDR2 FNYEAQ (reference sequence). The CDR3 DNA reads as TGTGCCAGCAGCTTAGCCCAGACAGGGGGTAAGGTGTACACTGAAGCTTTCTTT. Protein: CASSLAQTGGKVYTEAFF.

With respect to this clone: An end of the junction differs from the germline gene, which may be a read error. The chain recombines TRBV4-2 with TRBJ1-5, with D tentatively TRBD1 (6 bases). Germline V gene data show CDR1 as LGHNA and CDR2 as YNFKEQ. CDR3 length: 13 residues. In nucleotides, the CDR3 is TGTGCCAGCAGCCAACCAGGGGATCAGCCCCAGAATTTT. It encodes CASSQPGDQPQNF.

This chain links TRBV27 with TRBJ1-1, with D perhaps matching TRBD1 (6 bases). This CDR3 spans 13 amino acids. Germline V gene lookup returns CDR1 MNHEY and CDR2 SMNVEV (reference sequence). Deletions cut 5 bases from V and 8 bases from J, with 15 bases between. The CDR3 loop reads CASSTGTSAEAFF. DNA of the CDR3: TGTGCCAGCAGTACAGGGACATCCGCGGAAGCTTTCTTT.

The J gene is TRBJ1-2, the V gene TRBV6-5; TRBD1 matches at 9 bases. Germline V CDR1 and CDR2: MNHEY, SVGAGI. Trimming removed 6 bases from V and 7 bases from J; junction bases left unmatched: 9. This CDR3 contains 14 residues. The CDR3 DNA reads TGTGCCAGCAGAAACGACAGGGGGGGAGGTGGCTACACCTTC. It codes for CASRNDRGGGGYTF.

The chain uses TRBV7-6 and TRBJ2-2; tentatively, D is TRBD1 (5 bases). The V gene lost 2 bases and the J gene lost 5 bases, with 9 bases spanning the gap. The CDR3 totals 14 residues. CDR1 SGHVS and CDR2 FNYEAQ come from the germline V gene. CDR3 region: CASSLLGATGELFF. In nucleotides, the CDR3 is TGTGCCAGCAGCTTATTAGGGGCGACCGGGGAGCTGTTTTTT.

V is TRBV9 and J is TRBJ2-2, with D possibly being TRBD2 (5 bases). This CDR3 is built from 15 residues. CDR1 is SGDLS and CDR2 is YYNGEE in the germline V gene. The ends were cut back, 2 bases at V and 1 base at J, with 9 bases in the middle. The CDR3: CASSVYEGNTGELFF. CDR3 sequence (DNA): TGTGCCAGCAGCGTTTATGAGGGGAACACCGGGGAGCTGTTTTTT.